These T cell receptor beta chains were read from a single sample in a study of T cell responses to AZD1222 COVID-19 vaccine. Libraries were prepared by immunoSEQ multiplex PCR; TCRdb keeps only in-frame clonotypes and omits some of them. The data contain around 140,000 clones, about nine tenths of them singletons. The sequencing used peripheral blood, collected on day 0 of AZD1222 vaccination. These receptors were obtained from an adult in good health. The CDR3 runs from the conserved cysteine through the conserved F or W. Each record gives: V gene, D gene, clone size, J gene, CDR3 protein, CDR3 DNA. The D gene is left open where the match is weak. Expanded clones get a size class; other rows say once, few or many, or leave the size out.

TRBV24-1	TRBD1	.	TRBJ2-5	CATSDSGQGETQYF	TGTGCCACCAGTGATTCGGGACAGGGAGAGACCCAGTACTTC
TRBV28	.	.	TRBJ2-7	CASSFKQEQYF	TGTGCCAGCAGTTTCAAACAGGAGCAGTACTTC
TRBV19	.	.	TRBJ2-7	CASSGDYEQYF	TGTGCCAGTAGTGGTGACTACGAGCAGTACTTC
TRBV29-1	.	.	TRBJ2-5	CSASPVETQYF	TGCAGCGCCTCTCCGGTGGAGACCCAGTACTTC
TRBV19	TRBD2	.	TRBJ2-3	CASSIGLAGGRDTQYF	TGTGCCAGTAGTATAGGGCTAGCGGGGGGGCGAGATACGCAGTATTTT
TRBV3-1/TRBV3-2	.	.	TRBJ2-3	CASSQVNALTDTQYF	TGTGCCAGCAGCCAAGTGAATGCACTCACAGATACGCAGTATTTT
TRBV10-1	TRBD1	.	TRBJ2-7	CASSEYSGTGGSYEQYF	TGCGCCAGCAGTGAGTATTCCGGGACAGGGGGGTCCTACGAGCAGTACTTC
TRBV18	TRBD1	few	TRBJ1-1	CASSETGTGTEAFF	TGTGCCAGCTCAGAGACCGGGACAGGGACTGAAGCTTTCTTT
TRBV6-6	.	.	TRBJ1-5	CASSYSSQPQHF	TGTGCCAGCAGTTACTCGAGTCAGCCCCAGCATTTT
TRBV7-6	TRBD1	.	TRBJ1-1	CASSLGTAQDEAFF	TGTGCCAGCAGCCTAGGGACAGCACAGGATGAAGCTTTCTTT
TRBV27	.	once	TRBJ1-6	CASSLTRFNSPLHF	TGTGCCAGCAGTTTAACCCGGTTTAATTCACCCCTCCACTTT
TRBV19	.	.	TRBJ1-1	CASSVQLNTEAFF	TGTGCCAGTAGTGTTCAGTTGAACACTGAAGCTTTCTTT
TRBV5-1	.	.	TRBJ1-4	CASSLAGIPTNEKLFF	TGCGCCAGCAGCTTGGCGGGGATTCCAACTAATGAAAAACTGTTTTTT
TRBV28	TRBD1	.	TRBJ1-3	CASSGGTDLRLAGNTIYF	TGTGCCAGCAGTGGCGGGACAGACCTTAGATTGGCCGGAAACACCATATATTTT
TRBV5-1	.	.	TRBJ1-2	CASSAPPDSTYGYTF	TGCGCCAGCAGCGCCCCTCCGGACAGTACCTATGGCTACACCTTC
TRBV7-3	TRBD2	.	TRBJ2-1	CASSPGERGACNEQFF	TGTGCCAGCAGCCCAGGTGAGCGGGGGGCCTGTAATGAGCAGTTCTTC
TRBV28	.	.	TRBJ1-2	CASSLLPAAGRAGYGYTF	TGTGCCAGCAGTCTACTCCCTGCGGCGGGGAGGGCGGGATATGGCTACACCTTC
TRBV7-2	.	.	TRBJ1-3	CASRSDPSSGNTIYF	TGTGCCAGCAGATCCGATCCGAGCTCTGGAAACACCATATATTTT
TRBV28	.	.	TRBJ2-7	CASSPILYEQYF	TGTGCCAGCAGTCCAATCCTGTACGAGCAGTACTTC
TRBV5-1	.	.	TRBJ1-2	CASSLGVGYTF	TGCGCCAGCAGCTTGGGAGTTGGCTACACCTTC
TRBV6-2/TRBV6-3	.	.	TRBJ1-3	CASSYLRDLSGNTIYF	TGTGCCAGCAGTTACTTACGGGACCTCTCTGGAAACACCATATATTTT
TRBV27	.	.	TRBJ2-2	CASSSRTYTNTGELFF	TGTGCCAGCAGTTCCCGGACATATACGAACACCGGGGAGCTGTTTTTT
TRBV11-2	.	.	TRBJ2-7	CASSLSAATYEQYF	TGTGCCAGCAGCTTATCCGCCGCAACCTACGAGCAGTACTTC
TRBV4-3	.	.	TRBJ1-4	CASASDVGEKLFF	TGCGCCAGCGCGTCCGATGTGGGGGAAAAACTGTTTTTT
TRBV13	TRBD2	.	TRBJ2-5	CASSLGLAGFQETQYF	TGTGCCAGCAGCTTAGGTCTAGCGGGGTTCCAAGAGACCCAGTACTTC
TRBV4-3	.	.	TRBJ2-7	CASSQDLVRLAYEQYF	TGCGCCAGCAGCCAAGATCTGGTAAGGCTAGCCTACGAGCAGTACTTC
TRBV9	.	.	TRBJ1-2	CASSAAGTLNYGYTF	TGTGCCAGCAGCGCCGCCGGCACACTAAACTATGGCTACACCTTC
TRBV2	TRBD1	.	TRBJ2-7	CASRGTGGYEQYF	TGTGCCAGCAGGGGGACAGGGGGCTACGAGCAGTACTTC
TRBV27	.	.	TRBJ2-7	CASSPGGRRYEQYF	TGTGCCAGCAGTCCTGGGGGGCGCAGGTACGAGCAGTACTTC
TRBV30	.	.	TRBJ2-3	CAWSVGLPVTDTQYF	TGTGCCTGGAGTGTGGGGTTGCCTGTCACAGATACGCAGTATTTT
TRBV27	.	.	TRBJ1-1	CASSLSGWGTEAFF	TGTGCCAGCAGTTTATCGGGCTGGGGCACTGAAGCTTTCTTT
TRBV9	.	.	TRBJ2-5	CASSVATGGETQYF	TGTGCCAGCAGCGTAGCTACTGGGGGAGAGACCCAGTACTTC
TRBV6-2/TRBV6-3	.	.	TRBJ2-1	CASSELNKNEQFF	TGTGCCAGCAGCGAGTTAAATAAAAATGAGCAGTTCTTC
TRBV11-3	.	.	TRBJ2-2	CASSLVNTGELFF	TGTGCCAGCAGCTTAGTGAACACCGGGGAGCTGTTTTTT
TRBV15	TRBD1	.	TRBJ2-3	CATSEGQGRTDTQYF	TGTGCCACCAGCGAGGGACAGGGCCGCACAGATACGCAGTATTTT
TRBV6-5	.	once	TRBJ2-2	CASPGTANTGELFF	TGTGCCAGCCCCGGGACCGCAAACACCGGGGAGCTGTTTTTT
TRBV10-3	TRBD1	.	TRBJ2-5	CAIRDRAETQYF	TGTGCCATCCGAGACAGGGCGGAGACCCAGTACTTC
TRBV9	.	.	TRBJ2-1	CASSASGNEQFF	TGTGCCAGCAGCGCTTCCGGAAATGAGCAGTTCTTC
TRBV7-9	.	.	TRBJ2-7	CASSLAMGYEQYF	TGTGCCAGCAGCTTAGCTATGGGTTACGAGCAGTACTTC
TRBV10-3	.	.	TRBJ1-2	CAISGGGGSTF	TGTGCCATCAGTGGGGGGGGCGGCTCCACCTTC
TRBV19	.	.	TRBJ1-5	CATRISNQPQHF	TGTGCCACCAGGATTAGCAATCAGCCCCAGCATTTT
TRBV14	.	.	TRBJ1-1	CASSAQGGANTEAFF	TGTGCCAGCAGCGCCCAAGGGGGGGCGAACACTGAAGCTTTCTTT
TRBV4-2	.	.	TRBJ1-4	CASSQAQDGEKLFF	TGTGCCAGCAGCCAAGCCCAGGACGGTGAAAAACTGTTTTTT
TRBV28	TRBD2	.	TRBJ2-5	CASTGASGRETQYF	TGTGCCAGCACCGGAGCTAGCGGAAGAGAGACCCAGTACTTC
TRBV19	.	.	TRBJ1-1	CASGAERTPNTEAFF	TGTGCCAGTGGGGCAGAAAGAACTCCGAACACTGAAGCTTTCTTT
TRBV4-1	.	.	TRBJ2-7	CASSQGPHAYEQYF	TGCGCCAGCAGCCAGGGACCCCACGCCTACGAGCAGTACTTC
TRBV12-5	.	.	TRBJ2-5	CASSREWETQYF	TGTGCTAGTAGCAGGGAGTGGGAGACCCAGTACTTC
TRBV24-1	TRBD1	.	TRBJ1-2	CATSDRRGSDYGYTF	TGTGCCACCAGTGATCGCAGGGGGAGTGACTATGGCTACACCTTC
TRBV4-1	.	.	TRBJ2-1	CASRPDGSSYNEQFF	TGCGCCAGCAGACCCGACGGGAGCTCCTACAATGAGCAGTTCTTC
TRBV6-5	.	.	TRBJ1-1	CASSNTGLGTEAFF	TGTGCCAGCAGTAATACAGGGCTGGGCACTGAAGCTTTCTTT
TRBV10-1	TRBD1	.	TRBJ2-1	CASSRDRGNEQFF	TGCGCCAGCAGCCGGGACAGGGGGAATGAGCAGTTCTTC
TRBV6-2/TRBV6-3	.	.	TRBJ1-3	CASSASSGNTIYF	TGTGCCAGCAGCGCAAGCTCTGGAAACACCATATATTTT
TRBV19	.	.	TRBJ1-5	CASSKRINQPQHF	TGTGCCAGTAGTAAGAGGATTAATCAGCCCCAGCATTTT
TRBV14	TRBD2	.	TRBJ2-4	CASSQGTGGGKNIQYF	TGTGCCAGCAGCCAAGGAACGGGGGGAGGCAAAAACATTCAGTACTTC
TRBV18	.	few	TRBJ2-7	CASTDAGRTTYEQYF	TGTGCCAGCACAGATGCGGGCAGGACCACCTACGAGCAGTACTTC
TRBV19	.	.	TRBJ1-3	CASSADWGSGNTIYF	TGTGCCAGTAGTGCCGACTGGGGCTCTGGAAACACCATATATTTT
TRBV5-1	.	.	TRBJ1-5	CASSPPVLLSQPQHF	TGCGCCAGCAGCCCGCCTGTACTTTTAAGTCAGCCCCAGCATTTT
TRBV12-5	TRBD1	few	TRBJ2-3	CASGLGQGSTDTQYF	TGTGCTAGTGGACTCGGACAGGGGAGTACAGATACGCAGTATTTT
TRBV11-2	.	.	TRBJ1-1	CASSPYANTEAFF	TGTGCCAGCAGCCCGTACGCGAACACTGAAGCTTTCTTT